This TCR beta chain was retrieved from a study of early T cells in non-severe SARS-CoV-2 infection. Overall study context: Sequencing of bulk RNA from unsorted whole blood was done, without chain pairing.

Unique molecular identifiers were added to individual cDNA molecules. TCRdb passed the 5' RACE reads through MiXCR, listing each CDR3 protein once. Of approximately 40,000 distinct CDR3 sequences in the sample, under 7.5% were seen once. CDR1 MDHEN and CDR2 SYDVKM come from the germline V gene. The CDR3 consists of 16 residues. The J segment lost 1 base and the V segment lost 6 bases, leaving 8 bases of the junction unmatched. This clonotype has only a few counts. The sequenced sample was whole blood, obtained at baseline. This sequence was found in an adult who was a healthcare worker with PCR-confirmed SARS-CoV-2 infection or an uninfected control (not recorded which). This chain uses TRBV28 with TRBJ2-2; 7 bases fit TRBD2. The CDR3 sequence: CASSRLAGMNTGELFF. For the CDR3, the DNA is TGTGCCAGCAGCCGATTAGCGGGCATGAACACCGGGGAGCTGTTTTTT.